This T cell receptor (beta chain) is drawn from a study of shared clonotypes between healthy human individuals. Findings and limits, study-wide: Among donors, clonotype sharing was expected to be affected by sequencing depth.

The method was immunoSEQ multiplex PCR; TCRdb's version includes in-frame clones alone and lacks a portion of them. The sample lists about 2.4 million clones; 90% to 95% were seen once. Unmatched junction bases numbered 11, after V lost 0 bases and J lost 2 bases. This CDR3 comprises 18 residues. Germline V gene sequence: CDR1 SGHRS, CDR2 YFSETQ. Remarks on this clone: As yet, its antigen is unknown.

The sequenced material came from naive CD4+ T cells sorted from blood. The subset: CD45RA+ positively selected. The chain uses TRBV5-1 and TRBJ2-4, with 7 bases matching TRBD1. The TCR comes from a young man in good health. The CDR3 nucleotides are TGCGCCAGCAGCTTGGCCGCTTCACAAAGGGGGCCCAAAAACATTCAGTACTTC. The encoded protein is CASSLAASQRGPKNIQYF.